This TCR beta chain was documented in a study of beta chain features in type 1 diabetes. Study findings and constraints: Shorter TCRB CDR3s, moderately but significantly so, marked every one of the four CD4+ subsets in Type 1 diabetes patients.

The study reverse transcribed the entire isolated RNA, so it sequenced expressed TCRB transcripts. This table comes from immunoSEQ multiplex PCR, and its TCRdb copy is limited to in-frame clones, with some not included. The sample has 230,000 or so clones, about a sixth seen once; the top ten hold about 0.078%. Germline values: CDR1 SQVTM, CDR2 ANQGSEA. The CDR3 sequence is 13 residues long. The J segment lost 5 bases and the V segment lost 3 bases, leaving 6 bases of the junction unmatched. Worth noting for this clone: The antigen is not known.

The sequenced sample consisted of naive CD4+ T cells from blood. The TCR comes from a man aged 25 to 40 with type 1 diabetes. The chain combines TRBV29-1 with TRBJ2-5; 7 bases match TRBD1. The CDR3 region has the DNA TGCAGCGTTGATAGGGGGCTCCCCGAGACCCAGTACTTC. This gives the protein CSVDRGLPETQYF.